One T cell receptor (beta chain) is described in this entry. As yet, its antigen is unknown. V shed 5 bases and J 2 bases; nucleotides not matched to a gene: 6. The CDR3 is 15 residues long. The germline V gene encodes CDR1 SGHTA and CDR2 FQGNSA. The data were obtained in a study of cytomegalovirus exposure and HLA in healthy donors. Broader study findings: Prediction of most subjects' HLA-A and HLA-B alleles by TCR beta sequences was reportedly accurate.

13 Jbeta primers and 60 Vbeta primers were used for the PCR. TCRdb's copy holds only in-frame clones and misses some; the assay was immunoSEQ multiplex PCR. The table includes over 80,000 clones, 76% detected once. The specimen was PBMCs. V is TRBV7-2 and J is TRBJ2-1; TRBD1 matches at 7 bases. This clonotype was sampled from a middle-aged man in good health and CMV-seronegative. CDR3 in DNA: TGTGCCAGCAGCCCCCAAGGGACAGCCTACAATGAGCAGTTCTTC. Translating gives CASSPQGTAYNEQFF.